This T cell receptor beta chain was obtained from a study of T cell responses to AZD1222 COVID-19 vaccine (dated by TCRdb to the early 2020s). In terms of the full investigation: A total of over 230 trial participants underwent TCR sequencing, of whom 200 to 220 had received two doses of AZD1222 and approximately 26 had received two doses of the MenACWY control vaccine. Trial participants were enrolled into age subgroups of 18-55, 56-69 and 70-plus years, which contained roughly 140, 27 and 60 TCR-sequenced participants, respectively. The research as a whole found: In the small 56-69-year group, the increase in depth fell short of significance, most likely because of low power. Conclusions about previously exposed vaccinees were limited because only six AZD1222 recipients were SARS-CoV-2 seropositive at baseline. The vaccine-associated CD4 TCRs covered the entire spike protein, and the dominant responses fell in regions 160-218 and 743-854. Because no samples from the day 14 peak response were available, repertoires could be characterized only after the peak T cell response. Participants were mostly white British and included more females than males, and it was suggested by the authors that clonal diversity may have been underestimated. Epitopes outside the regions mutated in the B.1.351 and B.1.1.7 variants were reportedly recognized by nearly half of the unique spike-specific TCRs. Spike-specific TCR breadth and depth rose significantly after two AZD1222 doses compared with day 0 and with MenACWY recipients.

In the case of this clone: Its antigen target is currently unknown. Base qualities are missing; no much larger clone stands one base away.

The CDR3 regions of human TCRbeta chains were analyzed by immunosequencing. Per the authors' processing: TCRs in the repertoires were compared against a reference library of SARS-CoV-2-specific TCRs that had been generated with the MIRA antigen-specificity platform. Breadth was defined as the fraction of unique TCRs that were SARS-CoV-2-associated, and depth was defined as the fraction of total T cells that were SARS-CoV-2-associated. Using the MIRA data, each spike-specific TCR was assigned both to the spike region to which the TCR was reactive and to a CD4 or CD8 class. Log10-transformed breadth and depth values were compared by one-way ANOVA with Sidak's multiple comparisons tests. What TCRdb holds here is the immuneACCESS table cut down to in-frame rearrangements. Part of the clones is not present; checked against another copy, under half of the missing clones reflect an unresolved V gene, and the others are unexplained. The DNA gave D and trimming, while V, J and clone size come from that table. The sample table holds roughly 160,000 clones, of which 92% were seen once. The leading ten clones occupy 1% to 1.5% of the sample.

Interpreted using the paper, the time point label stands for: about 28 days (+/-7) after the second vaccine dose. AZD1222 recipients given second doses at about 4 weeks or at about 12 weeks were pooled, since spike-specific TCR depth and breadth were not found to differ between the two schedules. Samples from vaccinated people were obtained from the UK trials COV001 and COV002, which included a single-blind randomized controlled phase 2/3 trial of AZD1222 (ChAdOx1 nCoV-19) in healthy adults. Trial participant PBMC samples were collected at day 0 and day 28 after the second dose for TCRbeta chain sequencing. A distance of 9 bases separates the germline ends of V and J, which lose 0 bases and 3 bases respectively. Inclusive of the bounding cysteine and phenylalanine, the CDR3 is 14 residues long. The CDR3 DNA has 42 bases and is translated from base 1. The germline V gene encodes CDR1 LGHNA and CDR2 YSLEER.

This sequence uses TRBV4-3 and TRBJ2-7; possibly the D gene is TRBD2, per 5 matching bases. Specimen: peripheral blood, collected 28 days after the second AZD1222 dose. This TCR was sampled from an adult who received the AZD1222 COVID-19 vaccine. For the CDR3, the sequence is CASSQDLGGYEQYF. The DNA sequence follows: TGCGCCAGCAGCCAAGACTTAGGAGGCTACGAGCAGTACTTC.